This TCR beta chain was recovered during a study of molecular identifiers for immune sequencing clone quantification. Points from the study as a whole: For highly expanded clones, sizes could be underestimated when identical TCR molecules share a barcode. Clonotypes topping 20 RNA copies carried over 98% of effector molecules but under 1% of naive ones.

Naive CD8 T cells underwent sorting with the CD8+CD4-CCR7+CD45RA+ definition. The authors built bulk TCR libraries by previously described methods with listed TCR primers. TCRdb reanalysed the PCR reads using MiXCR and keeps one entry per CDR3 protein. Found here are about 320,000 distinct CDR3 sequences, 20% to 25% of them singletons; the top ten hold approximately 0.8%. Germline-derived CDR1 and CDR2 are MNHEY and SVGAGI. CDR3 length: 11 residues. V gave up 4 bases and J gave up 8 bases, with 8 bases separating them. This clonotype was seen ten or more times. Its antigen is not identified. The J gene is TRBJ1-1, the V gene TRBV6-5; D call uncertain. Specimen: naive CD8+ T cells from blood, with Jurkat cell RNA spiked in. Subset of the sample: FACS-sorted CD8+CD4-CCR7+CD45RA+ naive T cells. This TCR came from a human donor in good health. Some libraries in this study had Jurkat cell RNA spiked in. For the CDR3, the DNA is TGTGCCAGCAGTTTCGGCCGGGAAGCTTTCTTT. It is translated as CASSFGREAFF.